A selection of T cell receptor beta chains follows, all from one sample in a study of shared clonotypes between healthy human individuals. Profiled with immunoSEQ multiplex PCR; TCRdb holds only in-frame clones, not every one. This sample has roughly 2.4 million clones, with under 97% found just once. Material for sequencing was naive CD4+ T cells sorted from blood. These receptors all stem from a man aged 18 to 30 in good health. CDR3s include the opening cysteine and the closing phenylalanine or tryptophan. The D gene is left open where the match is weak. A row's size may be missing; if present it is once, few, many or a size class.

J gene: TRBJ2-4
D gene: TRBD2
clone size: -
V gene: TRBV4-3
CDR3 DNA: TGCGCCAGCAGCCAAGTCGCGGGAGTTATTGCCAAAAACATTCAGTACTTC
CDR3 protein: CASSQVAGVIAKNIQYF

J gene: TRBJ2-7
D gene: -
clone size: -
V gene: TRBV19
CDR3 DNA: TGTGCCAGTAGTATAGGACGTGGCACACCCGGCTCCTACGAGCAGTACTTC
CDR3 protein: CASSIGRGTPGSYEQYF

J gene: TRBJ1-2
D gene: TRBD1
clone size: -
V gene: TRBV6-5
CDR3 DNA: TGTGCCAGCAGCCAGTTAGACAGGGTCTATGGCTACACCTTC
CDR3 protein: CASSQLDRVYGYTF

J gene: TRBJ1-2
D gene: -
clone size: -
V gene: TRBV5-1
CDR3 DNA: TGCGCCAGCAGCTTGGCGGATGTTAACTATGGCTACACCTTC
CDR3 protein: CASSLADVNYGYTF

J gene: TRBJ1-2
D gene: -
clone size: -
V gene: TRBV19
CDR3 DNA: TGTGCCAGTAGACCCACCGGGCCCTCCCCTAACTATGGCTACACCTTC
CDR3 protein: CASRPTGPSPNYGYTF

J gene: TRBJ1-4
D gene: -
clone size: -
V gene: TRBV9
CDR3 DNA: TGTGCCAGCAGCGTAGGAGTGTCGGAGGCCCGACCAACTAATGAAAAACTGTTTTTT
CDR3 protein: CASSVGVSEARPTNEKLFF

J gene: TRBJ1-4
D gene: TRBD1
clone size: -
V gene: TRBV27
CDR3 DNA: TGTGCCAGCAGTCAGGGGGCGCTACAGAATGAAAAACTGTTTTTT
CDR3 protein: CASSQGALQNEKLFF

J gene: TRBJ2-2
D gene: TRBD2
clone size: -
V gene: TRBV30
CDR3 DNA: TGTGCCTGGAAGGCTAGCGGGACCGGGGAGCTGTTTTTT
CDR3 protein: CAWKASGTGELFF

J gene: TRBJ2-1
D gene: -
clone size: -
V gene: TRBV5-1
CDR3 DNA: TGCGCCAGCAGCCCGTTACAGGACTACAATGAGCAGTTCTTC
CDR3 protein: CASSPLQDYNEQFF

J gene: TRBJ2-1
D gene: -
clone size: -
V gene: TRBV28
CDR3 DNA: TGTGCCAGCAGTTTAACAGGCTCCTACAATGAGCAGTTCTTC
CDR3 protein: CASSLTGSYNEQFF

J gene: TRBJ1-4
D gene: -
clone size: -
V gene: TRBV25-1
CDR3 DNA: TGTGCCAGCAGTGAAAGTCTCAGCCTTCGAGAAAAACTGTTTTTT
CDR3 protein: CASSESLSLREKLFF

J gene: TRBJ1-3
D gene: -
clone size: -
V gene: TRBV18
CDR3 DNA: TGTGCCAGCTCACCACGTCAGGGGAGCTCTGGAAACACCATATATTTT
CDR3 protein: CASSPRQGSSGNTIYF

J gene: TRBJ1-1
D gene: -
clone size: -
V gene: TRBV18
CDR3 DNA: TGTGCCAGCTCACCACCGAGTACGTCTTTTGGCAGCGCGGCTTTCTTT
CDR3 protein: CASSPPSTSFGSAAFF

J gene: TRBJ2-7
D gene: TRBD2
clone size: -
V gene: TRBV6-5
CDR3 DNA: TGTGCCAGCAGTTACTCGGCGGGGGGGCCTCAGTACGAGCAGTACTTC
CDR3 protein: CASSYSAGGPQYEQYF

J gene: TRBJ1-4
D gene: TRBD1
clone size: -
V gene: TRBV9
CDR3 DNA: TGTGCCAGCAGCACCAAACTCGTGGGGTTGACAGGGGTTGAAAAACTGTTTTTT
CDR3 protein: CASSTKLVGLTGVEKLFF

J gene: TRBJ2-3
D gene: TRBD2
clone size: -
V gene: TRBV14
CDR3 DNA: TGTGCCAGCCGACTAGCGGGGGGGCAGACAGATACGCAGTATTTT
CDR3 protein: CASRLAGGQTDTQYF

J gene: TRBJ2-7
D gene: -
clone size: -
V gene: TRBV7-9
CDR3 DNA: TGTGCCAGCAGCTTAGGGCAGAACTCCTACGAGCAGTACTTC
CDR3 protein: CASSLGQNSYEQYF

J gene: TRBJ2-5
D gene: -
clone size: -
V gene: TRBV15
CDR3 DNA: TGTGCCACCAGCAGAGATAAGGCGGCACTCCAAGAGACCCAGTACTTC
CDR3 protein: CATSRDKAALQETQYF

J gene: TRBJ2-5
D gene: -
clone size: -
V gene: TRBV7-6
CDR3 DNA: TGTGCCAGCAGACACGACAGACAGATCCAAGAGACCCAGTACTTC
CDR3 protein: CASRHDRQIQETQYF

J gene: TRBJ2-5
D gene: TRBD2
clone size: -
V gene: TRBV30
CDR3 DNA: TGTGCCTGGAGTGCCCGGACTAGCGTTTATGTTTATGGAGAGACCCAGTACTTC
CDR3 protein: CAWSARTSVYVYGETQYF

J gene: TRBJ2-3
D gene: -
clone size: -
V gene: TRBV25-1
CDR3 DNA: TGTGCCAGCAGTGAGCTATTCTCGGGACTCCTCAGCACAGATACGCAGTATTTT
CDR3 protein: CASSELFSGLLSTDTQYF

J gene: TRBJ1-2
D gene: -
clone size: -
V gene: TRBV6-5
CDR3 DNA: TGTGCCAGCAGCCGGATCGGACAGATTCAGGGCTACACCTTC
CDR3 protein: CASSRIGQIQGYTF

J gene: TRBJ2-1
D gene: -
clone size: -
V gene: TRBV10-3
CDR3 DNA: TGTGCCATCAGTGAGTCGAAGGAGCAGTTCTTC
CDR3 protein: CAISESKEQFF

J gene: TRBJ2-7
D gene: TRBD2
clone size: -
V gene: TRBV4-3
CDR3 DNA: TGCGCCAGCAGCCAAGTAGGGTCTAGCGGGTTCTACGAGCAGTACTTC
CDR3 protein: CASSQVGSSGFYEQYF

J gene: TRBJ2-2
D gene: -
clone size: -
V gene: TRBV5-4
CDR3 DNA: TGTGCCAGCAGTTTGGGGCTCACCGGGGAGCTGTTTTTT
CDR3 protein: CASSLGLTGELFF

J gene: TRBJ1-1
D gene: -
clone size: once
V gene: TRBV5-6
CDR3 DNA: TGTGCCAGCAGCTTGGTGGCACTTAACACTGAAGCTTTCTTT
CDR3 protein: CASSLVALNTEAFF

J gene: TRBJ1-1
D gene: TRBD1
clone size: once
V gene: TRBV4-2
CDR3 DNA: TGTGCCAGCAGCCAATTGACAGGGAGGAACACTGAAGCTTTCTTT
CDR3 protein: CASSQLTGRNTEAFF

J gene: TRBJ1-6
D gene: TRBD1
clone size: -
V gene: TRBV10-3
CDR3 DNA: TGTGCCATCAGGGACGCCCTGGGACAGGGGGCTAATTCACCCCTCCACTTT
CDR3 protein: CAIRDALGQGANSPLHF

J gene: TRBJ2-1
D gene: TRBD1
clone size: -
V gene: TRBV5-8
CDR3 DNA: TGTGCCAGCAGCTCTCCTGGACAGGGGGCGGGGGAGCAGTTCTTC
CDR3 protein: CASSSPGQGAGEQFF

J gene: TRBJ2-2
D gene: TRBD1
clone size: -
V gene: TRBV9
CDR3 DNA: TGTGCCAGCAGCGCGACCGGGACAGCGAACACCGGGGAGCTGTTTTTT
CDR3 protein: CASSATGTANTGELFF

J gene: TRBJ1-5
D gene: TRBD1
clone size: once
V gene: TRBV19
CDR3 DNA: TGTGCCAGTAGGGACGGGGGACAGGGAAGCAATCAGCCCCAGCATTTT
CDR3 protein: CASRDGGQGSNQPQHF

J gene: TRBJ1-6
D gene: -
clone size: -
V gene: TRBV18
CDR3 DNA: TGTGCCAGCTCACCACCCGGTGCAGGATTAAATTCACCCCTCCACTTT
CDR3 protein: CASSPPGAGLNSPLHF

J gene: TRBJ1-6
D gene: -
clone size: -
V gene: TRBV10-2
CDR3 DNA: TGCGCCAGCAGTGAGTCGCGGAATTCACCCCTCCACTTT
CDR3 protein: CASSESRNSPLHF

J gene: TRBJ2-5
D gene: -
clone size: once
V gene: TRBV5-1
CDR3 DNA: TGCGCCAGCAGCTTGGCCGTTGACTTCCTCCAGACCCAGTACTTC
CDR3 protein: CASSLAVDFLQTQYF